The entry that follows covers one TCR beta chain sequence. The sample is drawn from a study of blood T cell repertoires in COVID-19. Study context: Acute and convalescent COVID-19 specimens originated in the United States, Italy and Spain. From T cells, B-cell-depleted T cells, or PBMCs came the material, which was cDNA or gDNA.

CDR1 SNHLY and CDR2 FYNNEI come from the germline V gene. Trimming removed 2 bases from V and 8 bases from J; junction bases left unmatched: 8. The CDR3 contains 16 residues. As originally analysed: Amplification with reference gene primers provided the estimates of nucleated cell counts. Using immunoSEQ multiplex PCR, the repertoire was profiled, and TCRdb retains in-frame clones only, with some absent. V and J calls and clone size are as listed in that table; D and trimming were resolved from the DNA. The profile shows 370,000 or so clones, approximately 77% of them singletons. The gene calls are TRBV2 and TRBJ1-6; 8 bases are a match to TRBD1. The sample consisted of peripheral blood. This receptor was taken from a human donor with acute or convalescent COVID-19. The donor label of this sample is uncertain. CDR3 in DNA: TGTGCCAGCAGTGAAAGGACAGGGTCTATGGATTCACCCCTCCACTTT. It yields the protein CASSERTGSMDSPLHF.